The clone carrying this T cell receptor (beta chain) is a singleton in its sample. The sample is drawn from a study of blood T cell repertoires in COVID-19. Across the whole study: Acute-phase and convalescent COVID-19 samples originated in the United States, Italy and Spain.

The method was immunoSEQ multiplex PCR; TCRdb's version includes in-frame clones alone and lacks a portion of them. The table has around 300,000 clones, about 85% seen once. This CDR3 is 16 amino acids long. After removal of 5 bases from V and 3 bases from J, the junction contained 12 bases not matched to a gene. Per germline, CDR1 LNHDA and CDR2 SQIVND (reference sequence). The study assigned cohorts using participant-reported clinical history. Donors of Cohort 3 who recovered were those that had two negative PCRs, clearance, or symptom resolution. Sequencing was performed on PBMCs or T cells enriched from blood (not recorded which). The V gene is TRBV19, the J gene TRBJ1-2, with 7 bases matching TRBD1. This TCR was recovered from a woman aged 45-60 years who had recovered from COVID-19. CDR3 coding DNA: TGTGCCAGTAGTTCCCCCCGGGACAGCGGACACTATGGCTACACCTTC. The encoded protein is CASSSPRDSGHYGYTF.